This TCR beta chain was retrieved from a study of OX40 agonist ivuxolimab in advanced cancers. Study overall: Cohort: 80% to 90% men, mean age approximately 66, aged roughly 23 to 90. Patients with prior anti-PD-1, anti-PD-L1 or anti-CTLA-4 therapy were eligible; roughly 41% had some.

Autoimmune disease history or systemic immunosuppression led to patient exclusion. J lost 2 bases, V lost 4 bases, and 1 base had no gene match. The CDR3 is 15 residues long. The germline gives CDR1 SGHTA, CDR2 FQGTGA. Sequencing was performed with immunoSEQ multiplex PCR; in TCRdb, only in-frame clones are kept and a portion is missing. This table holds more than 20,000 clones, roughly 78% found once. Points on this clone: What it binds is not known.

Study-wide results and limits: Compared with CD4+, CD8+ T cells on average had more expanded clones.

The sequence derives from an adult with an advanced solid tumor such as melanoma, head and neck, liver or kidney cancer. This specimen was CD4+ or CD8+ T cells sorted from blood, taken in a trial of the OX40 agonist ivuxolimab. The chain employs TRBV7-3 and TRBJ2-2; 10 nucleotides match TRBD1. The chain's CDR3 is CASSWTGGNTGELFF. The CDR3 region has the DNA TGTGCCAGCAGCTGGACAGGGGGAAACACCGGGGAGCTGTTTTTT.